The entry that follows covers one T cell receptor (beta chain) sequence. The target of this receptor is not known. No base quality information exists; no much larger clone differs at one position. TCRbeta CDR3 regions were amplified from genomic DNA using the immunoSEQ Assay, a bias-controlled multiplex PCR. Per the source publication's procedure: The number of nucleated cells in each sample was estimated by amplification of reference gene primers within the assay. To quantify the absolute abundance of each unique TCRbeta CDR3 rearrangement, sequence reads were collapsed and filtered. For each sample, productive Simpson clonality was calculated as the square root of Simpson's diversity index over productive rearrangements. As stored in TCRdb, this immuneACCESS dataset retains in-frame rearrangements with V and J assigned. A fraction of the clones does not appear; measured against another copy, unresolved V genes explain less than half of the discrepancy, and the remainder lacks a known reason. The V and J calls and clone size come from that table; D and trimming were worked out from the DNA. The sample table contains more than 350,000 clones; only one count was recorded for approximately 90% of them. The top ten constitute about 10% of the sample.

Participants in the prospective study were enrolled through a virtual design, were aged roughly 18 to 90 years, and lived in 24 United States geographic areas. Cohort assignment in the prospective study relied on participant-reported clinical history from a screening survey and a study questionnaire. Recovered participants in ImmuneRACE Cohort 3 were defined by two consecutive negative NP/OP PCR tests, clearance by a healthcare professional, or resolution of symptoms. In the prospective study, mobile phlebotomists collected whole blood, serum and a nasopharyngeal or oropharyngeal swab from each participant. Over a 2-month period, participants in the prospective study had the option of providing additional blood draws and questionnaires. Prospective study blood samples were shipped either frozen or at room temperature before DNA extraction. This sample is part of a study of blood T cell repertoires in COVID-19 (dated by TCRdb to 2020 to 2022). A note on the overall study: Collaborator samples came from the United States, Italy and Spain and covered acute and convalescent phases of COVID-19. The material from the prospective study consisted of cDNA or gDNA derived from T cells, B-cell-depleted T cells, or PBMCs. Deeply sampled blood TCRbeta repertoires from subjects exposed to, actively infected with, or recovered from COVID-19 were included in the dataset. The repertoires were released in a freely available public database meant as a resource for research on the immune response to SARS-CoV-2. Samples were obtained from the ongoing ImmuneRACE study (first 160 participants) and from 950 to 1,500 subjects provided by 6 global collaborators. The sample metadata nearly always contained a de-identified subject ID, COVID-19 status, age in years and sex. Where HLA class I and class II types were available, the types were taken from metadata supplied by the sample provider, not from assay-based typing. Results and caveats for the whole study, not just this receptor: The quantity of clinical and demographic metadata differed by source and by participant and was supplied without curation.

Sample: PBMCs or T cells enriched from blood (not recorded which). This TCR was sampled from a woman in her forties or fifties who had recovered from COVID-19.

The DNA sequence follows: TGCGCCAGCAGCTCGGGACAGACCTACGAGCAGTACTTC. This encodes CASSSGQTYEQYF. The sequence links TRBV5-1 to TRBJ2-7; the central 7 bases match TRBD1. The V end gives up 3 bases and the J end 2 bases, leaving 2 bases in the junction not matched to a gene. There are 13 amino acids in the CDR3, from cysteine to phenylalanine inclusive. Just CDR3 DNA is preserved here, 39 bases in frame from base 1. CDR1 and CDR2 were assigned from the germline V gene as SGHRS and YFSETQ. The full variable domain, with segments outside the CDR3 supplied by the reference TRBV5-1 and TRBJ2-7 proteins, appears as KAGVTQTPRYLIKTRGQQVTLSCSPISGHRSVSWYQQTPGQGLQFLFEYFSETQRNKGNFPGRFSGRQFSNSRSEMNVSTLELGDSALYLCASSSGQTYEQYFGPGTRLTVT.